This T cell receptor beta chain is drawn from a study of T cells in Graves' hyperthyroidism and ophthalmopathy. A roughly 9.3 ml volume of fresh peripheral blood provided the PBMCs. This clonotype was detected ten times or more. Its cognate antigen is unknown. RNA transcripts yielded amplified TCR beta CDR3 regions. The HTBI primer set served for first-round RT-PCR of the TCR CDR3. TCRdb re-called the multiplex PCR reads through MiXCR, storing one row per CDR3 protein. Of roughly 330,000 distinct CDR3 sequences in the sample, over 15% were seen once. Study outcomes and limitations: Ophthalmopathy, which appeared later, was predicted by the model a median 6.5 months before onset. Blood also carried most thyroid clonotypes expanded above 0.001.

Trimming took off 3 bases at V and 0 bases at J, with 11 bases between the two ends. Germline CDR1 is MDHEN and CDR2 is SYDVKM. The CDR3 runs 15 residues. The V gene is TRBV28, the J gene TRBJ1-1; a possible D gene is TRBD1 (6 bases). Specimen: blood. This receptor was taken from a man aged 30 to 45 with Graves' hyperthyroidism. The CDR3 DNA is TGTGCCAGCAGTTTTGCAGGGGTCATGAACACTGAAGCTTTCTTT. Amino acid sequence: CASSFAGVMNTEAFF.